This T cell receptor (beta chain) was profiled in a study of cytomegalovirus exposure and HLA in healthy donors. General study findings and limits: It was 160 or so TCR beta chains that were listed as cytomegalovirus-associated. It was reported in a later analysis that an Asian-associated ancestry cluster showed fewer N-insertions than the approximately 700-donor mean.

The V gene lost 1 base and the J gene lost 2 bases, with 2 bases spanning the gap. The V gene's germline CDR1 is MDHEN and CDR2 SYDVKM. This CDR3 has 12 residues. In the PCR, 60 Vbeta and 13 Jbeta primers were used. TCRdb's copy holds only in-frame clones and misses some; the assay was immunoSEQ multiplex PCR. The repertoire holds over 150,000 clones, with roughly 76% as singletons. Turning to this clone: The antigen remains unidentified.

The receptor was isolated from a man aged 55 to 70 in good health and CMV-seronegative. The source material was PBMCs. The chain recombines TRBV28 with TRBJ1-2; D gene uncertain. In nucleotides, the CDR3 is TGTGCCAGCAGTTTATCAAACTATGGCTACACCTTC. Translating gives CASSLSNYGYTF.